The entry below gives a single T cell receptor (beta chain) sequence along with its context. The table lists this clone with a count of one. Its binding antigen is unknown. No qualities accompany the bases; no much larger clone lies one base away. The sample is drawn from a study of CD8+ T cells in alopecia areata (dated by TCRdb to 2017 to 2018). With respect to the entire study: The treated patients took part in an open-label pilot trial in which moderate-to-severe alopecia areata was treated with oral tofacitinib at 5 to 10 mg twice daily. Tofacitinib was given for 6 to 18 months, followed by 6 months of follow-up off drug to assess delayed response and recurrence. For the treated patients, the SALT score, which quantifies what percentage of scalp surface area is affected, served as the measure of disease severity. To study T cell clonal expansion in alopecia areata, the researchers applied high-throughput TCRbeta sequencing to both the C3H/HeJ mouse model and human patients. Human TCRbeta sequencing covered scalp tissue and sorted CD4+ and CD8+ peripheral blood T cells from patchy and totalis/universalis alopecia areata patients and healthy controls. Biopsies were taken from tofacitinib-treated patients at baseline and at 4 and 24 weeks of treatment, and a later scalp biopsy was taken in several of the tofacitinib-treated patients. Scalp clonality was compared among normal scalp (n=4), patchy alopecia areata scalp (n=8), and alopecia totalis/universalis scalp (n=8). RNA was obtained with the PAXgene miRNA kit for fixed scalp, the miRNeasy kit for PBMCs, and the RNeasy kit for mouse skin. TCRbeta CDR3 regions were amplified by immunoSEQ multiplex PCR with 35 Vbeta forward and 13 Jbeta reverse primers. Study-wide conclusions, independent of this receptor: Unlike mouse skin, where gammadelta T cells dominate, normal human skin contains resident alphabeta T cells that get sequenced too, which complicates analysis of the scalp TCR repertoire. TCR sequences shared between patients were less clear than in mice, possibly partly because of HLA diversity in the patient population. Many expanded lesional clones persisted in scalp and blood during tofacitinib treatment, which may partly explain relapse after stopping treatment. Compared with normal scalp, lesional scalp, particularly in alopecia totalis/universalis, had higher clonality and more expanded CD8+ clones, which suggests antigenic drive. Scalp clonality and the number of expanded CD8+ clones among the top 100 scalp clones were significantly decreased by tofacitinib. Because the treated cohort was small and had just a single nonresponder, larger studies are needed to establish links between baseline CD8+ expansion and response.

Library preparation used the immunoSEQ multiplex PCR assay. RNA was extracted from all samples and reverse transcribed into cDNA, which served as template for TCR sequencing. SuperScript III was used to make first-strand cDNA, primed with a 2:1 mix of oligo-dT and random hexamers. A synthetic immune receptor repertoire was used to measure amplification bias, and any remaining bias was corrected computationally. From the authors' description of their analysis: Raw reads were preprocessed for error removal, and CDR3 was defined according to IMGT conventions as running from the conserved cysteine to phenylalanine. Clonality was computed as 1 minus the Shannon entropy, with the entropy normalized by log2 of the number of productive unique TCRs. Whether each scalp clone was CD4 or CD8 was inferred by checking scalp TCRbeta sequences against the CD4 and CD8 repertoires from sorted blood. The table was pulled from immuneACCESS by TCRdb, which kept in-frame rearrangements only. Such tables lose some clones; where checked, under half of the loss comes from unresolved V genes, and the rest has no known cause. Clone size and V and J calls were adopted from that table, with D and trimming inferred from the DNA. In all, the sample holds nearly 110,000 clones, and about four fifths of those were seen once. Together, the top ten hold around 25% of the sample.

The germline V gene yields SGHTA for CDR1 and FQGNSA for CDR2. V loses 7 bases of germline sequence and J loses 2 bases, and the interval between the two ends is 16 bases. The CDR3 holds 15 amino acids from the cysteine to the phenylalanine. Only the CDR3 region is kept as DNA, spanning 45 bases read in frame from base 1. The time point tag for this specimen amounts to: about 25 weeks on oral tofacitinib. Interpreted using the paper, the treatment or condition label stands for: oral pan-JAK inhibitor, 5-10 mg twice daily. Peripheral blood and lesional scalp punch biopsies were obtained from patients with alopecia areata. PBMCs were separated by density centrifugation and stained for CD3, CD4 and CD8, after which CD4+ and CD8+ T cells were sorted on a FACSAria.

This specimen was CD8+ T cells sorted from blood, taken at week 24, from a patient treated with tofacitinib. This chain joins TRBV7-2 to TRBJ2-3; the D gene could be TRBD1 or TRBD2, each one agreeing over 5 bases. This sequence originates from a human donor with alopecia areata. The DNA is as follows: TGTGCCAGCAACCCTCGGGGCGGAATCACAGATACGCAGTATTTT. This yields the protein CASNPRGGITDTQYF.